The clone carrying this TCR beta chain is classed as medium-sized. Antigen unknown. This record belongs to a study of CD4 T cells in relation to SARS-CoV-2 and coronaviruses. Study-wide context: PBMCs were cultured with antigen for roughly 9 days before TCR beta sequencing.

Measured with immunoSEQ multiplex PCR; TCRdb has only the in-frame clones, and not every one. The data show 20,000 or so clones, just under 80% seen once. V shed 0 bases and J shed 2 bases, with 16 bases lying between them. In germline, CDR1 is MNHEY, CDR2 SMNVEV (reference sequence). The CDR3 is 17 amino acids. Study-wide points: Around two thirds of donors had memory CD4+ clonotypes crossrecognizing SARS-CoV-2 and common cold coronavirus spike. Monoreactive clones expanded significantly more to SARS-CoV-2 than crossreactive clones did. Pre-pandemic and post-infection samples never came from the same donor.

Unexposed donor CD4+ T cells date from 2011-2018, before the COVID-19 pandemic. Isolation of CD4+ T cells took place after 10 days in culture. The sequencing input was CD4+ T cells from PBMCs, cultured in vitro. This rearrangement joins TRBV27 to TRBJ2-5; D possibly corresponds to TRBD2 (5 bases). The TCR comes from a human donor in good health. The CDR3 bases are TGTGCCAGCAGTTTATCCTATAGGACTTCCACACAAGAGACCCAGTACTTC. Translated: CASSLSYRTSTQETQYF.